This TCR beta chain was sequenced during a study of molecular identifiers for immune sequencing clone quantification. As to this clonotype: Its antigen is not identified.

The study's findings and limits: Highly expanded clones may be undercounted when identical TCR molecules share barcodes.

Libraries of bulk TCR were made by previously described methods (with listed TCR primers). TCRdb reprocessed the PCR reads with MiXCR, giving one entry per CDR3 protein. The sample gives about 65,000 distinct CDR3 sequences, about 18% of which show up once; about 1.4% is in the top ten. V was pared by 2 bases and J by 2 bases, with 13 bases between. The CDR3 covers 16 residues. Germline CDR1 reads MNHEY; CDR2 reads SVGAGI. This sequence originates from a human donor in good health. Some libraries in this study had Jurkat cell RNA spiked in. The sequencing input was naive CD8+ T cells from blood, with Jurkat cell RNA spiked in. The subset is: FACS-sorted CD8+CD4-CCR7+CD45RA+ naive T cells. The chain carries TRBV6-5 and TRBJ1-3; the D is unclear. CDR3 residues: CASSYETEGTGNTIYF. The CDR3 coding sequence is TGTGCCAGCAGTTACGAAACGGAGGGTACTGGAAACACCATATATTTT.